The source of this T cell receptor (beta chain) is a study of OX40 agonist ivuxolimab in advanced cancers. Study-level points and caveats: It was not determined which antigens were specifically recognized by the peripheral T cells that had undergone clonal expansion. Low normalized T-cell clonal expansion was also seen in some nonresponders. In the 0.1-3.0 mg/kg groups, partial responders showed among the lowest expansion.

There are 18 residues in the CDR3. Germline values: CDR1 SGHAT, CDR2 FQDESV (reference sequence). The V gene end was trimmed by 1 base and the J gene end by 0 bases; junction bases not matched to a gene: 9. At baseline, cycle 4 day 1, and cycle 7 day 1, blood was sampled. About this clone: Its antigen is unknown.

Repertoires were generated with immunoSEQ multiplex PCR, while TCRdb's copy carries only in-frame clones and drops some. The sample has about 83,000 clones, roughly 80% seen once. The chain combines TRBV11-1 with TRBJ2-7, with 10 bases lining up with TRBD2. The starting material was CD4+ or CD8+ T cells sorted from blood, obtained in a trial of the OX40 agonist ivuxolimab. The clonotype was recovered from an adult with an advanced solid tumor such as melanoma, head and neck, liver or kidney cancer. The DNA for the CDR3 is TGTGCCAGCAGCTTAGAGGTTTCTAGCGGGGGATTCTCCTACGAGCAGTACTTC. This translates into CASSLEVSSGGFSYEQYF.